This is a list of T cell receptor beta chains from one sample in a study of CD8 T cells in Susac syndrome. TCRdb reprocessed the immunoSEQ multiplex PCR reads via MiXCR and lists one record per CDR3 protein. The sample contains 55,000 to 80,000 distinct CDR3 sequences, around 93% of which appear only once. Sample: CD4+ T cells from PBMCs. These receptors all come from a human donor with Susac syndrome. The conserved cysteine and the conserved F or W are not part of the CDR3 here.

J | V | length | CDR3
TRBJ2-7 | TRBV30 | 11 | AWSTPGGYEQY
TRBJ2-5 | TRBV6-5 | 15 | ASSYVNRVRGQETQY
TRBJ1-1 | TRBV7-9 | 13 | ASSLLGGGGTEAF
TRBJ1-5 | TRBV2 | 11 | ASSSEQNQPQH
TRBJ1-2 | TRBV27 | 12 | ASSLRLTGDGYT
TRBJ2-7 | TRBV4-2 | 14 | ASSSTGLDLGFEQY
TRBJ2-7 | TRBV20-1 | 11 | SASWTGDYEQY
TRBJ2-5 | TRBV18 | 13 | ASSLLGRTRETQY
TRBJ1-2 | TRBV7-2 | 14 | ASSSSGTGLNYGYT
TRBJ1-5 | TRBV2 | 11 | ASGQGAGQPQH
TRBJ2-1 | TRBV5-4 | 10 | ASSFTYNEQF
TRBJ2-1 | TRBV5-4 | 13 | ASSSVQRGVGEQF
TRBJ2-2 | TRBV28 | 14 | ASSSGFFSNTGELF
TRBJ2-7 | TRBV28 | 13 | ASPRTEGGAYEQY
TRBJ2-7 | TRBV6-2/TRBV6-3 | 15 | ASSDPRLAFRSYEQY
TRBJ2-3 | TRBV5-1 | 13 | ASSSLADHTDTQY
TRBJ2-1 | TRBV10-3 | 12 | AISRSGQYNEQF
TRBJ1-1 | TRBV19 | 12 | ASMSWGGGTEAF
TRBJ2-3 | TRBV25-1 | 13 | ASSGRGHQTDTQY
TRBJ2-7 | TRBV7-2 | 16 | ASSLEGTGITYSYEQY
TRBJ2-7 | TRBV7-3 | 11 | ASSGDRGGEQY
TRBJ2-4 | TRBV4-1 | 13 | ASSQVGQGRNIQY
TRBJ2-5 | TRBV6-2/TRBV6-3 | 10 | ATSEGAETQY
TRBJ1-5 | TRBV7-8 | 11 | ASSLGGHQPQH
TRBJ1-1 | TRBV6-5 | 12 | ASGGRAGNTEAF
TRBJ1-2 | TRBV3-1 | 11 | ASKGQGVNGYT
TRBJ1-2 | TRBV21-1 | 15 | ASSKEGQGRSNYGYT
TRBJ1-1 | TRBV10-3 | 13 | AISDTGRSPAEAF
TRBJ1-6 | TRBV19 | 13 | ASSIYGTGNSPLH
TRBJ2-7 | TRBV28 | 13 | ASSSPGTGAYEQY
TRBJ1-2 | TRBV28 | 13 | ASSSLKQGLYGYT
TRBJ2-5 | TRBV7-2 | 12 | ASSPSRARETQY
TRBJ1-6 | TRBV7-9 | 14 | ASSKKLSPYNSPLH
TRBJ2-5 | TRBV7-2 | 16 | ASSSSLRGGRYQETQY
TRBJ1-1 | TRBV27 | 12 | ASSFEGLNTEAF
TRBJ2-3 | TRBV12-3/TRBV12-4 | 12 | ASSLGDRADTQY
TRBJ1-1 | TRBV19 | 11 | ASNTGDRTEAF
TRBJ2-7 | TRBV9 | 15 | ASSRRPGTSGVYEQY
TRBJ2-7 | TRBV2 | 11 | ASSDRGHREQY
TRBJ2-1 | TRBV20-1 | 11 | SALRDQGDEQF
TRBJ1-2 | TRBV7-2 | 13 | ASSPQGAANYGYT
TRBJ1-5 | TRBV7-3 | 14 | ASSSNRFVWDQPQH
TRBJ2-1 | TRBV4-2 | 14 | ASSQPTGGPYNEQF
TRBJ1-5 | TRBV2 | 13 | ASSGQGSSNQPQH
TRBJ2-7 | TRBV7-2 | 12 | ASSTNQGDYEQY
TRBJ2-4 | TRBV2 | 14 | ASSERDGLAKNIQY
TRBJ1-1 | TRBV30 | 11 | ASYGAGGTEAF
TRBJ2-7 | TRBV7-2 | 10 | ASSGVSYEQY
TRBJ1-2 | TRBV25-1 | 13 | ASSATKTGNYGYT
TRBJ1-4 | TRBV28 | 11 | ASSLLGTEKLF
TRBJ2-5 | TRBV27 | 12 | ASSLRQSQETQY
TRBJ1-2 | TRBV27 | 9 | ASSTGYGYT
TRBJ2-7 | TRBV5-1 | 13 | ASSFFQGRIDEQY
TRBJ2-7 | TRBV12-3/TRBV12-4 | 11 | ASSPSGESEQY
TRBJ2-5 | TRBV5-1 | 13 | ASSFSGGAFETQY
TRBJ2-1 | TRBV7-2 | 13 | ASSSRGTPYNEQF
TRBJ2-5 | TRBV3-1 | 12 | ASLSRGLQETQY
TRBJ2-7 | TRBV20-1 | 13 | STSKGGGRIYEQY